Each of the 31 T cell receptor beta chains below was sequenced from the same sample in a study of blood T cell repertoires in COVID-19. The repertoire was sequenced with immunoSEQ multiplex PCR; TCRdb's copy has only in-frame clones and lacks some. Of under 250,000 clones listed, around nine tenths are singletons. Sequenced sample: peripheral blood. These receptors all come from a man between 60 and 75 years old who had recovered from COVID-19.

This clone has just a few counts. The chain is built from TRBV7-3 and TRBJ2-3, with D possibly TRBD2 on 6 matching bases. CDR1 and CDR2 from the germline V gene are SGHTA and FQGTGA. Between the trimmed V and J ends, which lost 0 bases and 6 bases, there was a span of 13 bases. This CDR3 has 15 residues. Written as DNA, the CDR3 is TGTGCCAGCAGCTTAACCCGGGAGAGATCGGATACGCAGTATTTT. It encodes CASSLTRERSDTQYF.

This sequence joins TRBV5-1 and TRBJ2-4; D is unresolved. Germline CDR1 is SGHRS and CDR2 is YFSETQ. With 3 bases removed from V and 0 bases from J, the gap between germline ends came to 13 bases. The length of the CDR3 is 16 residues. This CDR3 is CASSSDMLLAKNIQYF. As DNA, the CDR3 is TGCGCCAGCAGCTCCGACATGCTTCTAGCCAAAAACATTCAGTACTTC.

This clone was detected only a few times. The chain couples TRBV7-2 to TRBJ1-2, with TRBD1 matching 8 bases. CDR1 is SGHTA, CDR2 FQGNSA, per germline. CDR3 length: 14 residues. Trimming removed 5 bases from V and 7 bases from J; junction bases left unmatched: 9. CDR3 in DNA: TGTGCCAGCAGCCCTAGGGACAGGACTATTGGCTACACCTTC. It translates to CASSPRDRTIGYTF.

CDR3 nucleotide sequence: TGTGCCAGCAGGGGGACAGGGGGCGCGGGAAATTCACCCCTCCACTTT. Its translation is CASRGTGGAGNSPLHF. The chain recombines TRBV27 with TRBJ1-6; 12 nucleotides line up with TRBD1. The junction had 7 bases not matched to a gene; V was cut back by 6 bases and J by 7 bases. Germline V gives CDR1 MNHEY, CDR2 SMNVEV (reference sequence). The CDR3 sequence is 16 residues long.

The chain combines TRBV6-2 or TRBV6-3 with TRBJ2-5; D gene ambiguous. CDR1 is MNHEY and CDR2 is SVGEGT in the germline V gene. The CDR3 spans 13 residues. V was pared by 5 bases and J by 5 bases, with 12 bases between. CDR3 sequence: CASSRPTRETQYF. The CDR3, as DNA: TGTGCCAGCAGTCGCCCCACCCGGGAGACCCAGTACTTC.

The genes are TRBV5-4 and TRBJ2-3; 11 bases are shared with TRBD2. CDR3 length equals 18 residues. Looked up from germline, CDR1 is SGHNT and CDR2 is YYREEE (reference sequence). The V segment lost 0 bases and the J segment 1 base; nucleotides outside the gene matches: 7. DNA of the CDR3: TGTGCCAGCAGCTTGGGTCTAGCGGGAGGATCAGGCACAGATACGCAGTATTTT. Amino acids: CASSLGLAGGSGTDTQYF.

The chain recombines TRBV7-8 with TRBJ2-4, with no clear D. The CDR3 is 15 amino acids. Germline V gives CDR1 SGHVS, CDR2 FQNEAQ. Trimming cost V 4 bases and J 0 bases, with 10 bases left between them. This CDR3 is CASSSLSLAKNIQYF. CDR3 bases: TGTGCCAGCAGCTCTCTGAGCCTAGCCAAAAACATTCAGTACTTC.

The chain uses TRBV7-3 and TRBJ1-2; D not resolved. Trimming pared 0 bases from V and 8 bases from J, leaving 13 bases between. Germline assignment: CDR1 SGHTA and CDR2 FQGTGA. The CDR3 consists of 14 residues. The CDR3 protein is CASSLTPQLSGYTF. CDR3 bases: TGTGCCAGCAGCTTAACGCCACAGTTAAGCGGCTACACCTTC.

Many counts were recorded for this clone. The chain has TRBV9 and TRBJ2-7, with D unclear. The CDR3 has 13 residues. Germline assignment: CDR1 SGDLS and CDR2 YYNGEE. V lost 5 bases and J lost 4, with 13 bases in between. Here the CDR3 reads CASSGFGPYEQYF. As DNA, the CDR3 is TGTGCCAGCAGTGGTTTTGGCCCTTACGAGCAGTACTTC.

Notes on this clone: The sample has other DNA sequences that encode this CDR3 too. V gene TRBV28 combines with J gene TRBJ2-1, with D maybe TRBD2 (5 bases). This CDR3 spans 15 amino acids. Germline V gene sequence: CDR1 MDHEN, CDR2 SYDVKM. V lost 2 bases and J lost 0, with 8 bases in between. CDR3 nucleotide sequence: TGTGCCAGCAGTTTAGGAGGAAGCTCCTACAATGAGCAGTTCTTC. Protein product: CASSLGGSSYNEQFF.

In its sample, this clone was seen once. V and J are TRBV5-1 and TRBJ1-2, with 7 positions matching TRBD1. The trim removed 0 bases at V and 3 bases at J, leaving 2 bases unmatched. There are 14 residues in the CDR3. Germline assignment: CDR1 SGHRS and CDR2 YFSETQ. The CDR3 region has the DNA TGCGCCAGCAGCTTGGGGGACAGCTACTATGGCTACACCTTC. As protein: CASSLGDSYYGYTF.

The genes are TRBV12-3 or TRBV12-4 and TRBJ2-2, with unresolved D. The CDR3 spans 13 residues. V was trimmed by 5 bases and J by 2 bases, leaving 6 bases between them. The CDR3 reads CASSIYNTGELFF. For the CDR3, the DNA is TGTGCCAGCAGTATCTATAACACCGGGGAGCTGTTTTTT.

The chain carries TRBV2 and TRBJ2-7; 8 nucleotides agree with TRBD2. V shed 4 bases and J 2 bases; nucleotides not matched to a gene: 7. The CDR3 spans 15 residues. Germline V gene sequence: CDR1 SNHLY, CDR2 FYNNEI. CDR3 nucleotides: TGTGCCAGCAGTGTGGACAGCGGGGGACCCTACGAGCAGTACTTC. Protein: CASSVDSGGPYEQYF.

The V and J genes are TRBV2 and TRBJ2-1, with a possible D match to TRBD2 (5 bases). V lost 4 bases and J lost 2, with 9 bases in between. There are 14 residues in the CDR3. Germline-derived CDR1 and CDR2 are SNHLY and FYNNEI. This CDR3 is CASSARGAYNEQFF. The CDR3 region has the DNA TGTGCCAGCAGTGCCCGGGGAGCCTACAATGAGCAGTTCTTC. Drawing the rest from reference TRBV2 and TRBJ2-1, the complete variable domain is EPEVTQTPSHQVTQMGQEVILRCVPISNHLYFYWYRQILGQKVEFLVSFYNNEISEKSEIFDDQFSVERPDGSNFTLKIRSTKLEDSAMYFCASSARGAYNEQFFGPGTRLTVL.

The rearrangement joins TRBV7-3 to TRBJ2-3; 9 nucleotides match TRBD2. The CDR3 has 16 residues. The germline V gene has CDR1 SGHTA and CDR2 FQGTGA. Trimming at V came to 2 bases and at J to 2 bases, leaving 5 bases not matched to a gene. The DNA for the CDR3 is TGTGCCAGCAGCTTATATTCTAGCGGGGCCACAGATACGCAGTATTTT. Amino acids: CASSLYSSGATDTQYF.

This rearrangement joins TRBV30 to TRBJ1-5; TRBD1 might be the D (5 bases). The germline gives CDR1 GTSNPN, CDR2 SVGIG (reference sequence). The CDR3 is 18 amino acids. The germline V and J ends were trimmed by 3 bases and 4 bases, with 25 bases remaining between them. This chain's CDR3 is CAWSLNLTGAVSNQPQHF. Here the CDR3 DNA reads TGTGCCTGGAGCTTAAACCTTACAGGCGCCGTGAGTAATCAGCCCCAGCATTTT.

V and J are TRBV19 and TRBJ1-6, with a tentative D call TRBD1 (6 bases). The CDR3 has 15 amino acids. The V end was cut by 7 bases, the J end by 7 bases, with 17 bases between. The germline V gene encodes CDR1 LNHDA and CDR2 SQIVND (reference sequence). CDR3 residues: CASNAHREMNSPLHF. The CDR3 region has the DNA TGTGCCAGTAATGCCCACAGGGAAATGAATTCACCCCTCCACTTT. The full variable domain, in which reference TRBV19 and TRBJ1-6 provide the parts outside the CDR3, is DGGITQSPKYLFRKEGQNVTLSCEQNLNHDAMYWYRQDPGQGLRLIYYSQIVNDFQKGDIAEGYSVSREKKESFPLTVTSAQKNPTAFYLCASNAHREMNSPLHFGNGTRLTVT.

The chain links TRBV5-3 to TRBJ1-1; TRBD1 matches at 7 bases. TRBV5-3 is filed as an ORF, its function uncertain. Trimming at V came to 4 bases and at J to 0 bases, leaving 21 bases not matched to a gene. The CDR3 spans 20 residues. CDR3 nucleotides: TGTGCCAGAAGCGTGCCACAGGGGCCCAAAAACAGAACTATGAACACTGAAGCTTTCTTT. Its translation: CARSVPQGPKNRTMNTEAFF.

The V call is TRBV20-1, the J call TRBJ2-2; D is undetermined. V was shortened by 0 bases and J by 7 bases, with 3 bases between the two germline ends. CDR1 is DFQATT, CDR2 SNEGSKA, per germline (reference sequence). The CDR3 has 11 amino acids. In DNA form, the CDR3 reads TGCAGTGCTAGAGAGTACGGGGAGCTGTTTTTT. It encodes CSAREYGELFF.

Written as DNA, the CDR3 is TGTGCCAGCAGGCCCGCGGGGGGAATAAGCTACACCTTC. This sequence encodes CASRPAGGISYTF. The genes are TRBV12-3 or TRBV12-4 and TRBJ1-2; tentatively, D is TRBD1 (5 bases). V was shortened by 6 bases and J by 9 bases, with 17 bases between the two germline ends. There are 13 residues in the CDR3.

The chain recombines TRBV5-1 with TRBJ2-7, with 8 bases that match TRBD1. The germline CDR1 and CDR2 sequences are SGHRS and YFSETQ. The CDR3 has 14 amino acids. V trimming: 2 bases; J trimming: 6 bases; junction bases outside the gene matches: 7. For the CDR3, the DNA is TGCGCCAGCAGCTTACCCCAGGGGGCAGGCGAGCAGTACTTC. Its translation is CASSLPQGAGEQYF.

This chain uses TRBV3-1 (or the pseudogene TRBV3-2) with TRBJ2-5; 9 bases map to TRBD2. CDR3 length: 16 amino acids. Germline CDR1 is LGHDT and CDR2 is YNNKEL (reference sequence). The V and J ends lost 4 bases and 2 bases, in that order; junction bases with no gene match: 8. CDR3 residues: CASSLSGRRRQETQYF. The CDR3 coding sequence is TGTGCCAGCAGCCTTAGCGGGAGAAGGCGGCAAGAGACCCAGTACTTC.

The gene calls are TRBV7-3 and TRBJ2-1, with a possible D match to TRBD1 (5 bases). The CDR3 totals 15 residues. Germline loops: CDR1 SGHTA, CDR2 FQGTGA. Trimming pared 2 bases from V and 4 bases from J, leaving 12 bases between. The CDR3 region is CASSLLGQGYNEQFF. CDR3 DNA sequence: TGTGCCAGCAGCTTATTAGGGCAGGGATACAATGAGCAGTTCTTC. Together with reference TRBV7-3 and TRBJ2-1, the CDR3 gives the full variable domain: GAGVSQTPSNKVTEKGKYVELRCDPISGHTALYWYRQSLGQGPEFLIYFQGTGAADDSGLPNDRFFAVRPEGSVSTLKIQRTERGDSAVYLCASSLLGQGYNEQFFGPGTRLTVL.

CDR3 sequence reads: CASSLAPGTDTQYF. CDR3 DNA sequence: TGTGCCAGCAGCTTAGCGCCGGGAACAGATACGCAGTATTTT. This chain uses TRBV7-3 with TRBJ2-3; TRBD2 is a possible D gene (5 bases). The germline CDR1 and CDR2 sequences are SGHTA and FQGTGA. V lost 2 bases and J lost 3, with 9 bases in between. The CDR3 has 14 residues.

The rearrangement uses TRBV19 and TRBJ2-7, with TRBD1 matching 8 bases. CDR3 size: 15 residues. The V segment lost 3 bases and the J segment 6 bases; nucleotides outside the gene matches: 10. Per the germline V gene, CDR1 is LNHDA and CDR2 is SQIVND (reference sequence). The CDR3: CASSIQGGQGLEQYF. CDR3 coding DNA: TGTGCCAGTAGTATCCAAGGCGGACAGGGCCTCGAGCAGTACTTC.

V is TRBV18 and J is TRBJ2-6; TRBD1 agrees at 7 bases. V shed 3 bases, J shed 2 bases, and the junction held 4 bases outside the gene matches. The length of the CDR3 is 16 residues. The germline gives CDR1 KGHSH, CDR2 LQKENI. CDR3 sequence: CASSPPDRAGANVLTF. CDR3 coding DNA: TGTGCCAGCTCACCCCCCGACAGGGCTGGGGCCAACGTCCTGACTTTC.

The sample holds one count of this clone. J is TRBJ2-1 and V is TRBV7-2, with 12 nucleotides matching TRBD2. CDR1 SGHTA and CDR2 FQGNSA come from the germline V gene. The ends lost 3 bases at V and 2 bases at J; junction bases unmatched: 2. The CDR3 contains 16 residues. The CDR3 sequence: CASSFPSGGAYNEQFF. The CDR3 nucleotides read TGTGCCAGCAGCTTCCCTAGCGGGGGGGCCTACAATGAGCAGTTCTTC.

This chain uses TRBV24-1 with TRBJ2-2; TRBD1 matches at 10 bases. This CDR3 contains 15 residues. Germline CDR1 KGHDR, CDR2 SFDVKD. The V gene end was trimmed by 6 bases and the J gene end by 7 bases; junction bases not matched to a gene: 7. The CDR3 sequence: CATSRPGQGIGELFF. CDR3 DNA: TGTGCCACCAGTCGTCCGGGACAGGGGATCGGGGAGCTGTTTTTT.

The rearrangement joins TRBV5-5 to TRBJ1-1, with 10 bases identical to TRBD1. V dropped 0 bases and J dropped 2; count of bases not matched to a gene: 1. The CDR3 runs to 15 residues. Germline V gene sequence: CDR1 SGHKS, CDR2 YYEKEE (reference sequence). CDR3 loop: CASSLETGGNTEAFF. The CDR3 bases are TGTGCCAGCAGCTTGGAGACAGGGGGCAACACTGAAGCTTTCTTT. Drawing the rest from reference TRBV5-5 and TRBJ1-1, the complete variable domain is DAGVTQSPTHLIKTRGQQVTLRCSPISGHKSVSWYQQVLGQGPQFIFQYYEKEERGRGNFPDRFSARQFPNYSSELNVNALLLGDSALYLCASSLETGGNTEAFFGQGTRLTVV.

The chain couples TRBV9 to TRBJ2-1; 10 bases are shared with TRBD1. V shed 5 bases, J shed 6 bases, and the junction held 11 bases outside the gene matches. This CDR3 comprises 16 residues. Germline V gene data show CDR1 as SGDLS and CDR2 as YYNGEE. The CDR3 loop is CASRPGGTGAGNEQFF. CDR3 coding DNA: TGTGCCAGCAGACCCGGTGGGACAGGGGCCGGCAATGAGCAGTTCTTC.

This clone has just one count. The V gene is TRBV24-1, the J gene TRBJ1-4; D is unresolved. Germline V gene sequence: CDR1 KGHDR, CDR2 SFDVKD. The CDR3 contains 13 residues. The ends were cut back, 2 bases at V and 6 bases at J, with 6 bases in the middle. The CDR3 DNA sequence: TGTGCCACCAGTGATTCCGGGGATGAAAAACTGTTTTTT. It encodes CATSDSGDEKLFF.